This TCR beta chain comes out of a study of T cell repertoires in cytomegalovirus infection. The wider study: TCR beta signatures that were public indicated CMV infection and matching HLA type.

This clonotype was observed at least ten times. Its antigen is as yet unknown. Findings and limits, study-wide: Predominance within the ex vivo response was attributable to HLA-C-restricted CMV-specific TCR beta clonotypes. Individuals carrying CMV plus the relevant HLA were identified by cumulative frequency of public TCR beta families.

The V end lost 5 bases, the J end lost 4 bases, and 11 bases lay between the germline ends. CDR3 length: 13 amino acids. MiXCR, run by TCRdb on the reads, gives a single entry per CDR3 protein. Of about 360,000 distinct CDR3 sequences in the sample, 15% to 20% were seen once. V gene TRBV12-3 or TRBV12-4 combines with J gene TRBJ1-2; maybe TRBD1 (5 bases). The sample was PBMCs. The receptor comes from a human donor in good health (CMV status not recorded). Some clones in this sample may be carry-over from other donors' samples. The CDR3: CASSGGQTYGYTF. The CDR3 DNA reads TGTGCCAGCAGTGGGGGTCAGACCTATGGCTACACCTTC.